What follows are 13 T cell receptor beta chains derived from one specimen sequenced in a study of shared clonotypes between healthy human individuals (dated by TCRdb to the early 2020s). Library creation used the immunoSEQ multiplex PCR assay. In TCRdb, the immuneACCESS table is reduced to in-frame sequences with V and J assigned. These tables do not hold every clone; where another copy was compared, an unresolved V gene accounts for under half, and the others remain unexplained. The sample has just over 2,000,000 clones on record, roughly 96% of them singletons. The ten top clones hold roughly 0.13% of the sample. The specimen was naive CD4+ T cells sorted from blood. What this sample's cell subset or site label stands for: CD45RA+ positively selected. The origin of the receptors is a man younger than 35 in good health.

Written as DNA, the CDR3 is TGTGCCAGCAGCTTGGTCCTGACAGGACTGAACACTGAAGCTTTCTTT. This sequence encodes CASSLVLTGLNTEAFF. This chain links TRBV5-6 with TRBJ1-1, with D perhaps TRBD1 (6 bases). The CDR3 has 16 residues. Germline-derived CDR1 and CDR2 are SGHDT and YYEEEE. V lost 0 bases to trimming and J lost 0 bases, with 12 bases between them.

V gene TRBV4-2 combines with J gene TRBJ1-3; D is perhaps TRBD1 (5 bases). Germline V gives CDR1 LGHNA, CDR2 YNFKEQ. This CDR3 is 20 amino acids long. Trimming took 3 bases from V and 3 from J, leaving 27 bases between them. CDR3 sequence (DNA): TGTGCCAGCAGCCACCCTGAGGGGAGACGACCCGGGGGGTTTGGAAACACCATATATTTT. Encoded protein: CASSHPEGRRPGGFGNTIYF.

Here the CDR3 reads CASSPPGGWEKLFF. CDR3 DNA sequence: TGTGCCAGCTCACCCCCCGGGGGCTGGGAAAAACTGTTTTTT. J is TRBJ1-4 and V is TRBV18; D might be TRBD1 (6 bases). Germline assignment: CDR1 KGHSH and CDR2 LQKENI. The CDR3 spans 14 residues. The germline V and J ends were trimmed by 3 bases and 8 bases, with 13 bases remaining between them.

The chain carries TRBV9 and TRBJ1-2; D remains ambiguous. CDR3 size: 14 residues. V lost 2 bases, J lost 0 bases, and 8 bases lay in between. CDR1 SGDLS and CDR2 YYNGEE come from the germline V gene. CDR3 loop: CASSVQDSNYGYTF. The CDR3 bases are TGTGCCAGCAGCGTTCAGGATTCTAACTATGGCTACACCTTC.

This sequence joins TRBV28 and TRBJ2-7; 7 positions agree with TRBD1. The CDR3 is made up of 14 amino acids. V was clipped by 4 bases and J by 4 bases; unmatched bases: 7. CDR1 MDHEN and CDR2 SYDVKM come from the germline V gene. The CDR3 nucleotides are TGTGCCAGCAGTTCCGGGACAGTGCAATACGAGCAGTACTTC. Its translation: CASSSGTVQYEQYF.

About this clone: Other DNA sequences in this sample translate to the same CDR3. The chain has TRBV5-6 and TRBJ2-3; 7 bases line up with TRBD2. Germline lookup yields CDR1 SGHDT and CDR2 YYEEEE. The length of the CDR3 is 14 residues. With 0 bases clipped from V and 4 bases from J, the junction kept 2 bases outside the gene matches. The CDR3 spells CASSLGLAADTQYF. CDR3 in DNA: TGTGCCAGCAGCTTGGGACTAGCAGCAGATACGCAGTATTTT.

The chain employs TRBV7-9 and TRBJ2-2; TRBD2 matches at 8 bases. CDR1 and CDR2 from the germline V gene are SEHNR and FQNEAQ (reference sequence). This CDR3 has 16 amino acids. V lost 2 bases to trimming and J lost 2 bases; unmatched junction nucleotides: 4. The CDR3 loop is CASSLKLAVNTGELFF. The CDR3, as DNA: TGTGCCAGCAGCTTAAAACTAGCGGTTAACACCGGGGAGCTGTTTTTT.

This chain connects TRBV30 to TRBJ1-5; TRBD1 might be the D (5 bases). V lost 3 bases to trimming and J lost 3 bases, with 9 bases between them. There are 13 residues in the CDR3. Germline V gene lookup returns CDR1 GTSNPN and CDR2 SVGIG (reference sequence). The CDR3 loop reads CAWSAGLNQPQHF. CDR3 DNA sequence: TGTGCCTGGAGCGCGGGGCTCAATCAGCCCCAGCATTTT.

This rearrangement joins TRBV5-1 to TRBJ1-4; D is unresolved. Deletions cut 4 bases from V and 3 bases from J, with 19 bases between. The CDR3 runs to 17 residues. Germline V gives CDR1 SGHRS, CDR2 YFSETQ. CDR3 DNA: TGCGCCAGCAGCCGTGATGAGAGGGTCGATGCTAATGAAAAACTGTTTTTT. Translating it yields CASSRDERVDANEKLFF.

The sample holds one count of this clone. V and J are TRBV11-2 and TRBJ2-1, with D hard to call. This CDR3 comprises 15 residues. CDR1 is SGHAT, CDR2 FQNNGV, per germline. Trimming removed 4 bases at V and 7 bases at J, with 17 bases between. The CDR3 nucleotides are TGTGCCAGCAGCTCGAGTGGGTGGTATAGGAATGAGCAGTTCTTC. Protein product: CASSSSGWYRNEQFF.

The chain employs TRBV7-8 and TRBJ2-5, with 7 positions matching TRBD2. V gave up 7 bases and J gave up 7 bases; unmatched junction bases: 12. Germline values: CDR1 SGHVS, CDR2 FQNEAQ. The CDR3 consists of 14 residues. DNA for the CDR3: TGTGCCAGCACGGGGGGAGGTTTAAGTGGGACCCAGTACTTC. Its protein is CASTGGGLSGTQYF.

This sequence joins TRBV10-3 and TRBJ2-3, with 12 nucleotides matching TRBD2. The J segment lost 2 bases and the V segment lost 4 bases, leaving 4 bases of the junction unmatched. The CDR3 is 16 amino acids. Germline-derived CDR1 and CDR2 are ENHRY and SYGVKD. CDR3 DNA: TGTGCCATCAGTGGCTCTAGCGGGGGGGCCACAGATACGCAGTATTTT. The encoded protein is CAISGSSGGATDTQYF.

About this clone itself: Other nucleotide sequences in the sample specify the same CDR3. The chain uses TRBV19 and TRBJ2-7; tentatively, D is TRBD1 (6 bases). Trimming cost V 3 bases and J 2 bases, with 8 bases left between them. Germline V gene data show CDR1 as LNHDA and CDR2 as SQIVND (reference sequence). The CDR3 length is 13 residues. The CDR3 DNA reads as TGTGCCAGTAGTATCCAGGGGACCTACGAGCAGTACTTC. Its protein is CASSIQGTYEQYF.